Listed below are T cell receptor beta chains from one sample, sequenced in a study of beta chain features in type 1 diabetes. Clones were read by immunoSEQ multiplex PCR, and TCRdb kept only the in-frame ones, dropping some. The data show over 200,000 clones, with approximately 10% seen just once and more than 0.015% held by the top ten. The sequenced material came from naive CD4+ T cells from blood. The receptors derive from a man in his thirties or forties with type 1 diabetes. The CDR3 runs from the conserved cysteine through the conserved F or W. A D gene is named only where the DNA matches it firmly. The size of a clone is reported for some rows only, either as once, few or many, or as a class for expanded clones.

CDR3nt: TGTGCCAGCAGCTTGGGGACAGGGGTATACAATGAGCAGTTCTTC
CDR3aa: CASSLGTGVYNEQFF
abundance: few
d_gene: TRBD1
v_gene: TRBV7-9
len: 15
j_gene: TRBJ2-1

CDR3nt: TGTGCCAGCTCACCACCGGTAGCGACGAACAATGAGCAGTTCTTC
CDR3aa: CASSPPVATNNEQFF
abundance: -
d_gene: -
v_gene: TRBV18
len: 15
j_gene: TRBJ2-1

CDR3nt: TGTGCCAGCACCCCCGTGGGAGCGGAGACCCAGTACTTC
CDR3aa: CASTPVGAETQYF
abundance: few
d_gene: -
v_gene: TRBV6-5
len: 13
j_gene: TRBJ2-5

CDR3nt: TGTGCCAGCAGCCAAGGACAGGGGATACAAGAGACCCAGTACTTC
CDR3aa: CASSQGQGIQETQYF
abundance: few
d_gene: TRBD1
v_gene: TRBV11-2
len: 15
j_gene: TRBJ2-5

CDR3nt: TGTGCCGGGAACCTCGGGACAGGGCATATAGATACGCAGTATTTT
CDR3aa: CAGNLGTGHIDTQYF
abundance: -
d_gene: TRBD1
v_gene: TRBV2
len: 15
j_gene: TRBJ2-3

CDR3nt: TGTGCCAGCAGCTTATTGTGGCAGGGGAATTCGCTGTTTTTT
CDR3aa: CASSLLWQGNSLFF
abundance: -
d_gene: -
v_gene: TRBV7-9
len: 14
j_gene: TRBJ1-4

CDR3nt: TGCGCCAGCAGCTTGGCCCCTGTAATAGCGGGCTACAATGAGCAGTTCTTC
CDR3aa: CASSLAPVIAGYNEQFF
abundance: -
d_gene: TRBD2
v_gene: TRBV5-1
len: 17
j_gene: TRBJ2-1

CDR3nt: TGTGCCAGCAGGCGAAAGGGACAGGGGACGGCCGGGGAGCTGTTTTTT
CDR3aa: CASRRKGQGTAGELFF
abundance: -
d_gene: TRBD1
v_gene: TRBV6-6
len: 16
j_gene: TRBJ2-2

CDR3nt: TGTGCCAGCAGTTCCACCGGGACAGGGGAAGAGACCCAGTACTTC
CDR3aa: CASSSTGTGEETQYF
abundance: -
d_gene: TRBD1
v_gene: TRBV28
len: 15
j_gene: TRBJ2-5

CDR3nt: TGTGCCAGCAGCCTCGCGACAGGGACGGGGTACGGCTACACCTTC
CDR3aa: CASSLATGTGYGYTF
abundance: -
d_gene: TRBD1
v_gene: TRBV7-2
len: 15
j_gene: TRBJ1-2

CDR3nt: TGTGCCAGCAGCTCACAGGGGGACAATCAGCCCCAGCATTTT
CDR3aa: CASSSQGDNQPQHF
abundance: -
d_gene: TRBD1
v_gene: TRBV7-9
len: 14
j_gene: TRBJ1-5

CDR3nt: TGTGCCAGCAGCCAGGCTAGCGGGGGAGCCTACGAGCAGTACTTC
CDR3aa: CASSQASGGAYEQYF
abundance: few
d_gene: TRBD2
v_gene: TRBV4-2
len: 15
j_gene: TRBJ2-7

CDR3nt: TGTGCCAGCAGCCCCTTTCAGGGGGTGAACACTGAAGCTTTCTTT
CDR3aa: CASSPFQGVNTEAFF
abundance: -
d_gene: TRBD1
v_gene: TRBV11-2
len: 15
j_gene: TRBJ1-1

CDR3nt: TGTGCCAGCAGCTTTTCTGAGACCCAGTACTTC
CDR3aa: CASSFSETQYF
abundance: -
d_gene: -
v_gene: TRBV7-2
len: 11
j_gene: TRBJ2-5

CDR3nt: TGCGCCAGCAGCTTGGCCGCAGCCGGGGTCTCCTACGAGCAGTACTTC
CDR3aa: CASSLAAAGVSYEQYF
abundance: -
d_gene: -
v_gene: TRBV5-1
len: 16
j_gene: TRBJ2-7

CDR3nt: TGTGCCAGCAGTTTAGGCGGACAGGTCACGGACGAGCAGTACTTC
CDR3aa: CASSLGGQVTDEQYF
abundance: few
d_gene: TRBD1
v_gene: TRBV28
len: 15
j_gene: TRBJ2-7

CDR3nt: TGTGCCAGCACCCTGGAGATTCAGGGTACGCAGTATTTT
CDR3aa: CASTLEIQGTQYF
abundance: -
d_gene: -
v_gene: TRBV7-9
len: 13
j_gene: TRBJ2-3

CDR3nt: TGTGCCAGCAGCTTAGGCCGCGGCGAGCAGTTCTTC
CDR3aa: CASSLGRGEQFF
abundance: few
d_gene: -
v_gene: TRBV7-9
len: 12
j_gene: TRBJ2-1

CDR3nt: TGTGCCAGCAGCGTAGAAGGAGACGGTTACAATGAGCAGTTCTTC
CDR3aa: CASSVEGDGYNEQFF
abundance: few
d_gene: -
v_gene: TRBV9
len: 15
j_gene: TRBJ2-1

CDR3nt: TGTGCCAGCAGACGACAGGGGAATTCACCCCTCCACTTT
CDR3aa: CASRRQGNSPLHF
abundance: -
d_gene: TRBD1
v_gene: TRBV7-2
len: 13
j_gene: TRBJ1-6

CDR3nt: TGTGCCAGCAGCAAAGGTACAGGGTTGGAGGAGACCCAGTACTTC
CDR3aa: CASSKGTGLEETQYF
abundance: few
d_gene: -
v_gene: TRBV21-1
len: 15
j_gene: TRBJ2-5

CDR3nt: TGTGCCAGCAGTGCCGGAGATGGCTACACCTTC
CDR3aa: CASSAGDGYTF
abundance: -
d_gene: -
v_gene: TRBV6-4
len: 11
j_gene: TRBJ1-2

CDR3nt: TGTGCCAGCAGTTTATATTACAGCTCCTACGAGCAGTACTTC
CDR3aa: CASSLYYSSYEQYF
abundance: -
d_gene: -
v_gene: TRBV27
len: 14
j_gene: TRBJ2-7

CDR3nt: TGTGCCAGCAGCTTGGTGTCCTCAGATACGCAGTATTTT
CDR3aa: CASSLVSSDTQYF
abundance: -
d_gene: -
v_gene: TRBV5-6
len: 13
j_gene: TRBJ2-3

CDR3nt: TGTGCCAGCCGAGGGGTAGCGGTAGTCACGGAGGAGTTCTTC
CDR3aa: CASRGVAVVTEEFF
abundance: few
d_gene: -
v_gene: TRBV6-1
len: 14
j_gene: TRBJ2-1

CDR3nt: TGTGCCAGCAGCGGACCCAGGGTACGCTTCTACAATGAGCAGTTCTTC
CDR3aa: CASSGPRVRFYNEQFF
abundance: few
d_gene: -
v_gene: TRBV11-2
len: 16
j_gene: TRBJ2-1

CDR3nt: TGTGCCACCAGCAGAGAAAGCAAAAGCCTCCCTAGCACAGATACGCAGTATTTT
CDR3aa: CATSRESKSLPSTDTQYF
abundance: few
d_gene: -
v_gene: TRBV15
len: 18
j_gene: TRBJ2-3

CDR3nt: TGCGCCAGCAGCGAAGGGGATTTCACAGATACGCAGTATTTT
CDR3aa: CASSEGDFTDTQYF
abundance: few
d_gene: -
v_gene: TRBV5-1
len: 14
j_gene: TRBJ2-3

CDR3nt: TGTGCCAGCAGCTTAGCGGGACAGCTCAATCAGCCCCAGCATTTT
CDR3aa: CASSLAGQLNQPQHF
abundance: few
d_gene: TRBD1
v_gene: TRBV7-2
len: 15
j_gene: TRBJ1-5

CDR3nt: TGCGCCAGCAGCCTAGTCCCCCAAGAGACCCAGTACTTC
CDR3aa: CASSLVPQETQYF
abundance: -
d_gene: -
v_gene: TRBV4-1
len: 13
j_gene: TRBJ2-5

CDR3nt: TGTGCCAGCAGCTACGGGAGGGGTGAGCAGTTCTTC
CDR3aa: CASSYGRGEQFF
abundance: -
d_gene: TRBD2
v_gene: TRBV7-3
len: 12
j_gene: TRBJ2-1

CDR3nt: TGTGCCAGCATGGGGTCGGGACAGGGAGATGAAAAACTGTTTTTT
CDR3aa: CASMGSGQGDEKLFF
abundance: few
d_gene: TRBD1
v_gene: TRBV25-1
len: 15
j_gene: TRBJ1-4

CDR3nt: TGTGCCAGCAGTGCGGACAGGGGGGATCAGCCCCAGCATTTT
CDR3aa: CASSADRGDQPQHF
abundance: few
d_gene: TRBD1
v_gene: TRBV2
len: 14
j_gene: TRBJ1-5

CDR3nt: TGTGCCAGCAGCTTAGCAGACAGATCGCAAGCTTTCTTT
CDR3aa: CASSLADRSQAFF
abundance: -
d_gene: -
v_gene: TRBV11-2
len: 13
j_gene: TRBJ1-1

CDR3nt: TGCGCCAGCAGCTTAGACCGCGGCACAGGGGGCTACACCTTC
CDR3aa: CASSLDRGTGGYTF
abundance: few
d_gene: -
v_gene: TRBV5-1
len: 14
j_gene: TRBJ1-2